These T cell receptor beta chains were read from a single sample in a study of T cell responses to AZD1222 COVID-19 vaccine. The table came from immunoSEQ multiplex PCR; TCRdb's copy has only in-frame clones and leaves some out. The sample has about 110,000 clones, about 89% seen once. The sequences come from peripheral blood, collected 28 days after the second AZD1222 dose. The source of these receptors is an adult who received the AZD1222 COVID-19 vaccine. Both conserved end residues are part of each CDR3. The D gene is left open where the match is weak. Clone size, where shown, is once, few, many, or a class for clones that have expanded.

j_gene	abundance	d_gene	v_gene	CDR3aa	CDR3nt
TRBJ2-7	NA	TRBD2	TRBV5-5	CASSLSSGGTLYEQYF	TGTGCCAGCAGCTTGTCTAGCGGGGGGACTCTCTACGAGCAGTACTTC
TRBJ1-1	NA	NA	TRBV5-1	CASSLDPGSNTEAFF	TGCGCCAGCAGCTTGGACCCCGGATCCAACACTGAAGCTTTCTTT
TRBJ1-2	NA	NA	TRBV7-8	CASTRTTASYGYTF	TGTGCCAGCACTAGAACCACCGCAAGCTATGGCTACACCTTC
TRBJ2-5	once	NA	TRBV9	CASSVDTGVQETQYF	TGTGCCAGCAGCGTAGATACGGGAGTCCAAGAGACCCAGTACTTC
TRBJ1-2	NA	NA	TRBV5-5	CASSPNSDLSSTNGYTF	TGTGCCAGCAGCCCAAACTCGGACCTCTCGTCCACCAATGGCTACACCTTC
TRBJ2-7	few	NA	TRBV27	CASSLFGQGLAGVDEQYF	TGTGCCAGCAGTCTATTCGGACAGGGGCTAGCGGGAGTCGATGAGCAGTACTTC
TRBJ1-4	NA	NA	TRBV28	CASSDWDELNEKLFF	TGTGCCAGCAGTGACTGGGACGAGTTAAATGAAAAACTGTTTTTT
TRBJ1-1	NA	NA	TRBV9	CASSVAPPGRHTEAFF	TGTGCCAGCAGCGTAGCCCCCCCAGGGCGGCACACTGAAGCTTTCTTT
TRBJ2-7	NA	TRBD1	TRBV10-3	CAISDRDSSYEQYF	TGTGCCATCAGTGACCGGGACAGCTCCTACGAGCAGTACTTC
TRBJ2-5	NA	NA	TRBV27	CASSLVGAGETQYF	TGTGCCAGCAGTTTAGTGGGGGCCGGGGAGACCCAGTACTTC
TRBJ1-1	once	NA	TRBV5-1	CASSLGAANTEAFF	TGCGCCAGCAGCTTGGGGGCAGCGAACACTGAAGCTTTCTTT
TRBJ2-7	NA	NA	TRBV7-2	CASSLGYYEQYF	TGTGCCAGCAGCTTAGGTTACTACGAGCAGTACTTC
TRBJ2-1	NA	NA	TRBV19	CASSIGGAFNEQFF	TGTGCCAGTAGTATAGGCGGGGCCTTCAATGAGCAGTTCTTC
TRBJ2-5	NA	NA	TRBV5-1	CASSLQGNQETQYF	TGCGCCAGCAGTTTACAGGGAAATCAAGAGACCCAGTACTTC